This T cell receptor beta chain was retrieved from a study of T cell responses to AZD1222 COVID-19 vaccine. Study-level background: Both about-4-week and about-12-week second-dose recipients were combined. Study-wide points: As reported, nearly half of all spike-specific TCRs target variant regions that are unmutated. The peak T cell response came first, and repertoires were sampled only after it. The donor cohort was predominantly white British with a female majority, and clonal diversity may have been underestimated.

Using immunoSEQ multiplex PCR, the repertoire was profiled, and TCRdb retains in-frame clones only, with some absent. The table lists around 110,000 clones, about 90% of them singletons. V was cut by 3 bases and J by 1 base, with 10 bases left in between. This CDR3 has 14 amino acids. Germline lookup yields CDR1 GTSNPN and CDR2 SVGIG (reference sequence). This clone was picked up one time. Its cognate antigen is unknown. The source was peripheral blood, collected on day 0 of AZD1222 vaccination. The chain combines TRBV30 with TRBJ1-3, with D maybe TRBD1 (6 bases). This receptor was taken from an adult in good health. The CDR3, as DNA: TGTGCCTGGAGGGAAACAGGGTCTGGAAACACCATATATTTT. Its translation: CAWRETGSGNTIYF.